The 15 T cell receptor beta chains below all came from one sample that was sequenced in a study of T cells after yellow fever vaccination. TCRdb re-derived calls from the 5' RACE reads in MiXCR, one entry per CDR3 protein. The repertoire has approximately 300,000 distinct CDR3 sequences, about 10% of them found once; the top ten carry roughly 3%. The sequencing here drew on CD4+ T cells sorted from PBMCs, taken 45 days after the yellow fever booster vaccination. The source is a man aged 18 to 29 who received the YFV17D yellow fever vaccine.

This clonotype was detected ten times or more. The chain carries TRBV5-1 and TRBJ2-1, with 7 bases identical to TRBD2. V lost 4 bases to trimming and J lost 0 bases; unmatched junction nucleotides: 7. Germline CDR1 SGHRS, CDR2 YFSETQ. The CDR3 extends over 16 amino acids. Here the CDR3 reads CASSPGSGGSYNEQFF. Written as DNA, the CDR3 is TGCGCCAGCAGCCCCGGATCGGGGGGCTCCTACAATGAGCAGTTCTTC.

V is TRBV7-8 and J is TRBJ1-1, with 7 bases lining up with TRBD1. With 0 bases clipped from V and 5 bases from J, the junction kept 3 bases outside the gene matches. CDR1 is SGHVS and CDR2 is FQNEAQ in the germline V gene. This CDR3 is built from 14 residues. Here the CDR3 DNA reads TGTGCCAGCAGCTTAGCAACAGGGGATACTGAAGCTTTCTTT. This sequence encodes CASSLATGDTEAFF.

This chain connects TRBV6-2 or TRBV6-3 to TRBJ1-1, with D perhaps matching TRBD1 (6 bases). This CDR3 has 12 residues. Germline values: CDR1 MNHEY, CDR2 SVGEGT. V was shortened by 9 bases and J by 4 bases, with 12 bases between the two germline ends. CDR3 nucleotide sequence: TGTGCCAGTTTGGGGGCGCGCACTGAAGCTTTCTTT. Translating gives CASLGARTEAFF.

In this sample, this clonotype turned up many times. This rearrangement joins TRBV20-1 to TRBJ2-3; 9 bases agree with TRBD1. Germline V CDR1 and CDR2: DFQATT, SNEGSKA (reference sequence). The CDR3 consists of 14 residues. With 6 bases clipped from V and 7 bases from J, the junction kept 11 bases outside the gene matches. The CDR3, as DNA: TGCAGTGCCATTCCGGGACAGGGTACTTATACGCAGTATTTT. This codes for CSAIPGQGTYTQYF.

In this sample, this clonotype turned up many times. The V gene is TRBV4-1, the J gene TRBJ1-1; the D is unclear. Germline CDR1 is MGHRA and CDR2 is YSYEKL. The CDR3 sequence is 16 residues long. The germline V and J ends were trimmed by 1 base and 1 base, with 13 bases remaining between them. The CDR3 sequence is CASSQALLLGNTEAFF. The CDR3 DNA is TGCGCCAGCAGCCAAGCGTTACTCCTCGGGAACACTGAAGCTTTCTTT.

This clonotype was seen a few times. V and J are TRBV7-2 and TRBJ2-4; D is undetermined. Germline V gene data show CDR1 as SGHTA and CDR2 as FQGNSA. The ends were cut back, 2 bases at V and 8 bases at J, with 4 bases in the middle. This CDR3 has 11 residues. The CDR3 nucleotides read TGTGCCAGCAGCTTAACGGACATTCAGTACTTC. This sequence encodes CASSLTDIQYF.

The chain joins TRBV4-2 to TRBJ1-1, with 7 positions matching TRBD1. V was clipped by 2 bases and J by 0 bases; unmatched bases: 3. The CDR3 totals 15 residues. CDR1 and CDR2 from the germline V gene are LGHNA and YNFKEQ. CDR3 coding DNA: TGTGCCAGCAGCCAACAGGGGGACATGAACACTGAAGCTTTCTTT. Its translation: CASSQQGDMNTEAFF.

This clonotype was seen ten or more times. The CDR3: CATAWRPYNSPLHF. In nucleotides, the CDR3 is TGTGCCACCGCGTGGCGCCCATATAATTCACCCCTCCACTTT. J is TRBJ1-6 and V is TRBV19; D remains ambiguous. V lost 10 bases, J lost 4 bases, and 14 bases lay in between. Per germline, CDR1 LNHDA and CDR2 SQIVND (reference sequence). The CDR3 spans 14 residues.

The chain has TRBV28 and TRBJ2-6; D might be TRBD1 or TRBD2, each matching 5 bases. The V gene's germline CDR1 is MDHEN and CDR2 SYDVKM. V lost 7 bases, J lost 2 bases, and 12 bases lay in between. This CDR3 spans 15 amino acids. CDR3 sequence (DNA): TGTGCCAGCATCCAAGGGACGGCTGGGGCCAACGTCCTGACTTTC. Translated: CASIQGTAGANVLTF.

This clonotype was observed a few times. The V and J genes are TRBV9 and TRBJ1-3, with no clear D. The CDR3 totals 17 residues. The V and J ends lost 3 bases and 0 bases respectively, with 16 bases between them. Germline CDR1 is SGDLS and CDR2 is YYNGEE. The CDR3 DNA reads TGTGCCAGCAGCGCCTTTAGCCAGGCCGGCTCTGGAAACACCATATATTTT. This translates into CASSAFSQAGSGNTIYF.

The table lists this clonotype with a few counts. The V gene is TRBV28, the J gene TRBJ2-7; D unresolved. The CDR3 covers 13 residues. With 3 bases removed from V and 2 bases from J, the gap between germline ends came to 8 bases. Germline-derived CDR1 and CDR2 are MDHEN and SYDVKM. In nucleotides, the CDR3 is TGTGCCAGCAGTTTCGGTTCTACCTACGAGCAGTACGTC. Translation: CASSFGSTYEQYV.

There are a few counts of this clonotype. The chain links TRBV7-2 to TRBJ1-4, with a possible D match to TRBD1 (6 bases). V was clipped by 2 bases and J by 3 bases, with 19 bases between them. CDR1 and CDR2 from the germline V gene are SGHTA and FQGNSA. The length of the CDR3 is 18 residues. The CDR3 DNA follows: TGTGCCAGCAGCTTACCGAACCCCGGGGGGGCATCTAATGAAAAACTGTTTTTT. Its translation is CASSLPNPGGASNEKLFF.

The J gene is TRBJ2-7, the V gene TRBV5-4, with 8 bases aligning to TRBD2. The CDR3 runs to 14 residues. CDR1 SGHNT and CDR2 YYREEE come from the germline V gene (reference sequence). Losses at the gene ends were 4 bases for V and 4 bases for J; bases not matched to a gene: 7. CDR3 nucleotide sequence: TGTGCCAGCAGCCACTCCAGCGGGGGTTACGAGCAGTACGTC. It yields the protein CASSHSSGGYEQYV.

This clonotype was observed at least ten times. The chain joins TRBV7-9 to TRBJ2-1; 10 bases are shared with TRBD2. V gave up 7 bases and J gave up 0 bases; unmatched junction bases: 6. The CDR3 is made up of 16 amino acids. Germline V gene lookup returns CDR1 SEHNR and CDR2 FQNEAQ (reference sequence). This CDR3 is CASTLAGGRSYNEQFF. The CDR3 nucleotides read TGTGCCAGCACATTAGCGGGGGGTCGCTCCTACAATGAGCAGTTCTTC.

The chain recombines TRBV4-1 with TRBJ1-1; D gene ambiguous. This CDR3 is 16 amino acids long. Germline V gene data show CDR1 as MGHRA and CDR2 as YSYEKL. V was pared by 0 bases and J by 4 bases, with 15 bases between. The CDR3 DNA sequence: TGCGCCAGCAGCCAAGAAACGGGTTTTAGGTCCACTGAAGCTTTCTTT. Translated: CASSQETGFRSTEAFF.